This T cell receptor (beta chain) is drawn from a study of cytomegalovirus exposure and HLA in healthy donors. The wider study: It was reported in a later analysis that the 100 to 150 validation repertoires used the same platform as the 550 to 850 first-cohort repertoires. General study findings and limits: Investigators reported under 200 TCR beta chains as tied to cytomegalovirus. There were a few CMV-associated chains whose specificity for CMV antigens was confirmed in vitro.

Trimming took 5 bases from V and 5 from J; bases not matched to a gene: 6. The CDR3 consists of 14 residues. Germline-derived CDR1 and CDR2 are SGHVS and FNYEAQ. Libraries were prepared by immunoSEQ multiplex PCR; TCRdb keeps only in-frame clonotypes and omits some of them. The sample carries more than 65,000 clones, around 96% recorded once. Notes on this clone: Its antigen is unidentified.

While the first cohort had 600 to 800 subjects, the donors belonged to the separate validation cohort of over a hundred subjects. What was sequenced was PBMCs. This TCR was recovered from a woman aged 18-29 years in good health and CMV-seronegative. This sequence joins TRBV7-6 and TRBJ1-5; 7 positions match TRBD1. The CDR3 DNA reads as TGTGCCAGCAGCCGCACAGGGGCCGATCAGCCCCAGCATTTT. It codes for CASSRTGADQPQHF.